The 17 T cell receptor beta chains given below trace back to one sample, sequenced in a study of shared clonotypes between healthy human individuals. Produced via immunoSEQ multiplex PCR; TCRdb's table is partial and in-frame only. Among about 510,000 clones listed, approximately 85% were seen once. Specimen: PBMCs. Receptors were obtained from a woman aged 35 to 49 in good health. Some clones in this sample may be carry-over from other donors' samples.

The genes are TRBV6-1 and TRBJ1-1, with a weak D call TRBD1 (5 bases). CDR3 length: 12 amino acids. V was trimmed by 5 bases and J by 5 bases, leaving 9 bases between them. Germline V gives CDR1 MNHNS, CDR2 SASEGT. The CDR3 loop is CASSPRVTEAFF. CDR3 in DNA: TGTGCCAGCAGTCCCAGGGTTACTGAAGCTTTCTTT.

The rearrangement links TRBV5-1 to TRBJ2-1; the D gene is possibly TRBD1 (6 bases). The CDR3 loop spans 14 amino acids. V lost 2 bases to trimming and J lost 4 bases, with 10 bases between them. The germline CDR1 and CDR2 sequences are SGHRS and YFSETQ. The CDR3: CASSLDRQYNEQFF. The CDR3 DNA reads TGCGCCAGCAGCTTAGACAGGCAGTACAATGAGCAGTTCTTC.

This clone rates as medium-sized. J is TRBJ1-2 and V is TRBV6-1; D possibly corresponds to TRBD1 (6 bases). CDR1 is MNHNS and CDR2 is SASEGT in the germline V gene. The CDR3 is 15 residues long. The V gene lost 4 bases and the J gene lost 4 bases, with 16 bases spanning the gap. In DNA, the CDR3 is TGTGCCAGCAGTGGAGGAGGACAGTCTTTCTATGGCTACACCTTC. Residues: CASSGGGQSFYGYTF.

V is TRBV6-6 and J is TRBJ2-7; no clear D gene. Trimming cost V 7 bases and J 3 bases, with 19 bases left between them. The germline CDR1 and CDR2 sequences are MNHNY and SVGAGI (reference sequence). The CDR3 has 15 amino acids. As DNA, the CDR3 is TGTGCCAGCACCCCTCCTTCCGGGTCACTCTACGAGCAGTACTTC. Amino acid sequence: CASTPPSGSLYEQYF.

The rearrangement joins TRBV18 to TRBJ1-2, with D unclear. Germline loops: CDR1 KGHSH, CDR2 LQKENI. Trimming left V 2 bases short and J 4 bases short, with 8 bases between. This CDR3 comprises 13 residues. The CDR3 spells CASSPVGLYGYTF. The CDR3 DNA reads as TGTGCCAGCTCACCAGTGGGTCTCTATGGCTACACCTTC.

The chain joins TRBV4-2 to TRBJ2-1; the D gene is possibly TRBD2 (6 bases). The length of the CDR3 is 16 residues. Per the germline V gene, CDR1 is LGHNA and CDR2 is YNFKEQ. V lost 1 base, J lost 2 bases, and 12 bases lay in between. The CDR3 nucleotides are TGTGCCAGCAGCCAAGCGCGTAGCGGCGCCTACAATGAGCAGTTCTTC. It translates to CASSQARSGAYNEQFF.

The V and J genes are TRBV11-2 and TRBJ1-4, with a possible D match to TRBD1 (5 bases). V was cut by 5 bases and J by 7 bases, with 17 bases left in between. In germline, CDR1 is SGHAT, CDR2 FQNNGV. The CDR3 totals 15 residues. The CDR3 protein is CASSRSGRLGEKLFF. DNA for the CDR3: TGTGCCAGCAGCCGATCGGGACGCCTAGGTGAAAAACTGTTTTTT.

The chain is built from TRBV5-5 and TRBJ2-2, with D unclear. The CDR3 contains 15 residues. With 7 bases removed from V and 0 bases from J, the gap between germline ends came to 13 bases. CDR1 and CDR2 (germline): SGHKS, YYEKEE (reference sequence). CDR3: CASSLWNSNTGELFF. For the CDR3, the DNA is TGTGCCAGCTCCCTTTGGAACTCGAACACCGGGGAGCTGTTTTTT.

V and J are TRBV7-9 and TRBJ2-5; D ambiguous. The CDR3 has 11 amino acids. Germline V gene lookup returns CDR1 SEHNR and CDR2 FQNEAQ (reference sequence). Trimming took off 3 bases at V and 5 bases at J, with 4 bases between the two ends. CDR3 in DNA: TGTGCCAGCAGCTTCCGGGAGACCCAGTACTTC. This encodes CASSFRETQYF.

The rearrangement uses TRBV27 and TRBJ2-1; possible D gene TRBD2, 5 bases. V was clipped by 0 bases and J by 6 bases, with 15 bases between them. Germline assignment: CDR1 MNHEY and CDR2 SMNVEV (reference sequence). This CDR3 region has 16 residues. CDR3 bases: TGTGCCAGCAGTTTATCAGTGGGAGCAGTAAGCAATGAGCAGTTCTTC. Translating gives CASSLSVGAVSNEQFF.

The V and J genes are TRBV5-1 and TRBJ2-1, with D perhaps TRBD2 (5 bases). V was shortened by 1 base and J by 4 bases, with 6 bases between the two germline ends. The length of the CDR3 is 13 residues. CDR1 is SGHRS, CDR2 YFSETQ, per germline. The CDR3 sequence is CASSLTGYNEQFF. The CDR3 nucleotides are TGCGCCAGCAGCTTGACGGGGTACAATGAGCAGTTCTTC.

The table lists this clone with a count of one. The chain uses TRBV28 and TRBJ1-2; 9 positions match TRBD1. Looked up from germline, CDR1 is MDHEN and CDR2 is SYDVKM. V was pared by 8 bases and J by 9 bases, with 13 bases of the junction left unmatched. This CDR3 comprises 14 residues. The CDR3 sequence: CASALGDREYRYTF. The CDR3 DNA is TGTGCCAGCGCTCTGGGGGACAGGGAGTATCGCTACACCTTC.

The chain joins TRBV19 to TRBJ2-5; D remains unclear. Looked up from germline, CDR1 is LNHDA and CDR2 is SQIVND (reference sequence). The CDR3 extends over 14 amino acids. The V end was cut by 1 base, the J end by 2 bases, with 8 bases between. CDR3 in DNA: TGTGCCAGTAGTATAGTCACAGATCAAGAGACCCAGTACTTC. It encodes CASSIVTDQETQYF.

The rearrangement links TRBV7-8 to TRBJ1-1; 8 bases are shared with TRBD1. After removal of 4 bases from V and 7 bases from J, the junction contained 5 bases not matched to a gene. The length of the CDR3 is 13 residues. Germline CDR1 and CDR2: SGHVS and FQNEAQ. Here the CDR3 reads CASSSDRAGEAFF. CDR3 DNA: TGTGCCAGCAGCTCGGACAGGGCCGGTGAAGCTTTCTTT.

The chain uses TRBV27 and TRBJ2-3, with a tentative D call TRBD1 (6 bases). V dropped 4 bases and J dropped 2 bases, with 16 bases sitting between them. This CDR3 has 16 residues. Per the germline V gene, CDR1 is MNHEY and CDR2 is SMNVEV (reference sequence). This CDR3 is CASSSSTGHFTDTQYF. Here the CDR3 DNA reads TGTGCCAGCAGTTCGTCGACAGGACATTTCACAGATACGCAGTATTTT.

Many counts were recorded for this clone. The CDR3 loop is CASSPGTSGKLSGANVLTF. CDR3 bases: TGTGCCAGCAGCCCGGGGACTAGCGGGAAACTCTCTGGGGCCAACGTCCTGACTTTC. The V call is TRBV7-2, the J call TRBJ2-6; 13 bases agree with TRBD2. In germline, CDR1 is SGHTA, CDR2 FQGNSA. V trimming: 5 bases; J trimming: 0 bases; junction bases outside the gene matches: 7. The CDR3 has 19 amino acids.

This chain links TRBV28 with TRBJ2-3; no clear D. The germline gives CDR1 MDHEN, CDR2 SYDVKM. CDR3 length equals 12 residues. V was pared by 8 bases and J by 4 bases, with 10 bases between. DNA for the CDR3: TGTGCCAGCCTACAGCCCCCAGATACGCAGTATTTT. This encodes CASLQPPDTQYF.